A single T cell receptor (beta chain) is shown here with its context. What it binds is unknown. This sample stems from a study of T cell responses to AZD1222 COVID-19 vaccine. The study, taken as a whole, reports: Only 5 or 6 individuals given AZD1222 were seropositive at baseline.

V gave up 4 bases and J gave up 7 bases; unmatched junction bases: 6. Germline-derived CDR1 and CDR2 are MNHEY and SVGEGT. This CDR3 is 14 amino acids long. Measured with immunoSEQ multiplex PCR; TCRdb has only the in-frame clones, and not every one. This repertoire shows 150,000 to 200,000 clones, more than 85% found once; its top ten account for around 2.3%. The material was peripheral blood, obtained on day 0 of AZD1222 vaccination. The gene calls are TRBV6-2 or TRBV6-3 and TRBJ2-3, with TRBD2 matching over 9 bases. The sequence derives from an adult in good health. The CDR3 spells CASSFAGGLYTQYF. Written as DNA, the CDR3 is TGTGCCAGCAGTTTTGCGGGGGGGCTATATACGCAGTATTTT.